A selection of T cell receptor beta chains follows, all from one sample in a study of blood T cell repertoires in COVID-19. TCRdb keeps only in-frame clones here, not all; method: immunoSEQ multiplex PCR. Among 220,000 or so clones listed, roughly 86% were seen once. The material sequenced was peripheral blood. Receptors originate from a woman between 45 and 60 years old with COVID-19, enrolled during active disease. Both conserved end residues are part of each CDR3. The D gene is left open where the match is weak. Size is omitted from some rows. Given values are once, few, many or a class for expanded clones.

j_call: TRBJ2-5
v_call: TRBV19
d_call: TRBD2
clone_size: once
cdr3_aa: CASSSGGEETQYF
cdr3_nt: TGTGCCAGTTCTAGCGGGGGGGAAGAGACCCAGTACTTC

j_call: TRBJ2-1
v_call: TRBV14
d_call: TRBD1
clone_size: .
cdr3_aa: CASSPDRGRSDEQFF
cdr3_nt: TGTGCCAGCAGCCCCGACAGGGGGCGAAGCGATGAGCAGTTCTTC

j_call: TRBJ1-2
v_call: TRBV6-2/TRBV6-3
d_call: TRBD1
clone_size: once
cdr3_aa: CASSPNIWTGVNYGYTF
cdr3_nt: TGTGCCAGCAGCCCTAATATTTGGACAGGGGTAAACTATGGCTACACCTTC

j_call: TRBJ1-1
v_call: TRBV19
d_call: .
clone_size: many
cdr3_aa: CASIRGGLETEAFF
cdr3_nt: TGTGCCAGTATTCGGGGGGGGCTGGAGACTGAAGCTTTCTTT

j_call: TRBJ2-2
v_call: TRBV19
d_call: .
clone_size: .
cdr3_aa: CASRRETGNTGELFF
cdr3_nt: TGTGCCAGTAGGAGGGAGACAGGGAACACCGGGGAGCTGTTTTTT

j_call: TRBJ1-1
v_call: TRBV11-2
d_call: .
clone_size: .
cdr3_aa: CASSGVQGKVGAFF
cdr3_nt: TGTGCCAGCAGCGGGGTACAGGGAAAGGTGGGCGCTTTCTTT

j_call: TRBJ2-3
v_call: TRBV7-2
d_call: .
clone_size: .
cdr3_aa: CASSSTSLSTDTQYF
cdr3_nt: TGTGCCAGCAGCTCGACTAGTCTCAGCACAGATACGCAGTATTTT

j_call: TRBJ2-1
v_call: TRBV19
d_call: .
clone_size: .
cdr3_aa: CASSIGTSLNNEQFF
cdr3_nt: TGTGCCAGTAGTATAGGCACTAGTCTAAACAATGAGCAGTTCTTC

j_call: TRBJ2-3
v_call: TRBV2
d_call: TRBD1
clone_size: .
cdr3_aa: CASSADRGPGDTQYF
cdr3_nt: TGTGCCAGCAGTGCCGACAGGGGGCCGGGGGATACGCAGTATTTT

j_call: TRBJ1-1
v_call: TRBV19
d_call: TRBD1
clone_size: .
cdr3_aa: CASSISSLDRGETEAFF
cdr3_nt: TGTGCCAGTAGTATTTCCTCCTTAGACAGGGGAGAAACTGAAGCTTTCTTT

j_call: TRBJ1-3
v_call: TRBV5-5
d_call: .
clone_size: once
cdr3_aa: CASSLGGFGNTIYF
cdr3_nt: TGTGCCAGCAGCTTGGGAGGATTTGGAAACACCATATATTTT

j_call: TRBJ2-4
v_call: TRBV7-2
d_call: .
clone_size: .
cdr3_aa: CASSLEGVGKDIQYF
cdr3_nt: TGTGCCAGCAGCTTAGAGGGGGTAGGGAAGGACATTCAGTACTTC

j_call: TRBJ2-1
v_call: TRBV6-2/TRBV6-3
d_call: TRBD1
clone_size: .
cdr3_aa: CASSSRRQGAFF
cdr3_nt: TGTGCCAGCAGCTCAAGACGGCAGGGGGCGTTCTTC

j_call: TRBJ1-2
v_call: TRBV29-1
d_call: .
clone_size: .
cdr3_aa: CSVEGAQGYTF
cdr3_nt: TGCAGCGTTGAAGGGGCTCAAGGCTACACCTTC

j_call: TRBJ2-3
v_call: TRBV6-5
d_call: TRBD1
clone_size: .
cdr3_aa: CASRETGLGADTQYF
cdr3_nt: TGTGCCAGCAGGGAGACAGGGCTGGGCGCAGATACGCAGTATTTT